One sample yielded the 2 T cell receptor beta chains listed below, sequenced in a study of blood T cell repertoires in COVID-19. Assay used: immunoSEQ multiplex PCR; TCRdb lists only in-frame clones, some missing. Of under 40,000 clones in the sample, approximately 93% were seen once. Input material: peripheral blood. The origin of the receptors is a male donor with active COVID-19.

The CDR3 nucleotides read TGTGCCAGTAGTGACAGCCTTAATGAAAAACTGTTTTTT. Translating it yields CASSDSLNEKLFF. J is TRBJ1-4 and V is TRBV19, with TRBD1 as a possible D gene (5 bases). Trimming pared 5 bases from V and 4 bases from J, leaving 8 bases between. Per germline, CDR1 LNHDA and CDR2 SQIVND (reference sequence). The CDR3 has 13 amino acids.

The J gene is TRBJ1-5, the V gene TRBV27; 10 bases line up with TRBD1. The ends lost 4 bases at V and 3 bases at J; junction bases unmatched: 9. The CDR3 has 17 residues. Germline CDR1 reads MNHEY; CDR2 reads SMNVEV (reference sequence). CDR3 in DNA: TGTGCCAGCAGTTCCCACCGGACAGGGGGTCCCAATCAGCCCCAGCATTTT. This encodes CASSSHRTGGPNQPQHF.